Listed below are T cell receptor beta chains from one sample, sequenced in a study of blood T cell repertoires in COVID-19. This table comes from immunoSEQ multiplex PCR, and its TCRdb copy is limited to in-frame clones, with some not included. The sample lists roughly 84,000 clones; 75% to 85% were seen once. The sample comprised peripheral blood. The receptors derive from a man aged 60 to 75 with COVID-19, enrolled during active disease. The conserved cysteine and the conserved F or W are not part of the CDR3 here. Each record gives: clone size, V gene, CDR3 protein. Clone size is not always given. Where it is, it says once, few, many or a class for expanded clones.

clone_size: -
v_call: TRBV5-1
cdr3_aa: ASSMDNGNTIY

clone_size: -
v_call: TRBV2
cdr3_aa: ASSESLGRGGNQPQH

clone_size: -
v_call: TRBV6-5
cdr3_aa: ASSLRGAYNEQF

clone_size: -
v_call: TRBV19
cdr3_aa: ASSLPNREKLF

clone_size: once
v_call: TRBV9
cdr3_aa: ASSGTVNTEAF

clone_size: -
v_call: TRBV5-6
cdr3_aa: ASSRDTNTEAF

clone_size: -
v_call: TRBV11-3
cdr3_aa: ASSPPGQGLRGYT

clone_size: -
v_call: TRBV10-2
cdr3_aa: ASSQNSQGNQPQH

clone_size: -
v_call: TRBV15
cdr3_aa: ATSGGRLGDTEAF

clone_size: few
v_call: TRBV9
cdr3_aa: ASSVGVVGDDSPLH

clone_size: -
v_call: TRBV9
cdr3_aa: ASSVPTSGGADTQY

clone_size: -
v_call: TRBV29-1
cdr3_aa: SVETGSEQF

clone_size: -
v_call: TRBV6-4
cdr3_aa: ASSATSGRAGTQY

clone_size: -
v_call: TRBV5-6
cdr3_aa: ASSYGLAGGPNEQY

clone_size: -
v_call: TRBV7-2
cdr3_aa: ASSSGGRKEETQY

clone_size: -
v_call: TRBV6-1
cdr3_aa: ASSELGQQETQY

clone_size: few
v_call: TRBV5-1
cdr3_aa: ASSLAGLAVYEQY

clone_size: once
v_call: TRBV24-1
cdr3_aa: ATSPGTSGGETQY

clone_size: once
v_call: TRBV24-1
cdr3_aa: ATRDRDSGNTIY

clone_size: -
v_call: TRBV6-6
cdr3_aa: ASSVGGDNSPLH

clone_size: -
v_call: TRBV2
cdr3_aa: ASEDRVNEQF

clone_size: -
v_call: TRBV18
cdr3_aa: ASSPDRGSNEQF

clone_size: -
v_call: TRBV12-3/TRBV12-4
cdr3_aa: ASSWDLYEQY

clone_size: few
v_call: TRBV10-2
cdr3_aa: ASRAGVYEQY

clone_size: -
v_call: TRBV9
cdr3_aa: ASSVDGNLGQPQH

clone_size: -
v_call: TRBV2
cdr3_aa: ASSEAARKQI

clone_size: -
v_call: TRBV29-1
cdr3_aa: SVLPGQLTDTQY

clone_size: once
v_call: TRBV29-1
cdr3_aa: SVGLAGGSVQY

clone_size: -
v_call: TRBV9
cdr3_aa: ASSVGLAGPQETQY

clone_size: -
v_call: TRBV5-1
cdr3_aa: ASSLGQGKEKLF

clone_size: many
v_call: TRBV6-5
cdr3_aa: ASSYSPGRNEKLF

clone_size: -
v_call: TRBV6-2/TRBV6-3
cdr3_aa: ASSRSGTGGARTGNTIY

clone_size: -
v_call: TRBV19
cdr3_aa: ASSIRHRGSGYEQY

clone_size: few
v_call: TRBV5-4
cdr3_aa: ASSLATVGYT

clone_size: few
v_call: TRBV19
cdr3_aa: ASNLASGSRDTQY